Listed here are 6 T cell receptor beta chains from one sample, sequenced in a study of T cells in women clearing cervical HPV infection. The method was immunoSEQ multiplex PCR; TCRdb's version includes in-frame clones alone and lacks a portion of them. The sample yields tens of thousands of clones, of which the top ten take up about 8.8%. The sample comprised blood buffy coat. Receptors originate from a woman between 18 and 70 years old with a cervical HPV16 infection that either progressed to CIN3+ or cleared (not recorded which).

A word on this clone: The CDR3 extends 3 residues past the end of the read, so its final part is completed from the germline J gene. The chain employs TRBV20-1 and TRBJ2-2; D is ambiguous. The CDR3 is 13 amino acids. Germline V gene data show CDR1 as DFQATT and CDR2 as SNEGSKA (reference sequence). V lost 3 bases to trimming and J lost 4 bases, with 9 bases between them. CDR3 protein: CSARETSTGELFF. The covered CDR3 bases are TGCAGTGCTAGGGAGACAAGCACCGGGGAG.

Notes on this clone: With the read ending 3 residues before the CDR3 end, the germline J gene is used to fill in that end. V gene TRBV23-1 combines with J gene TRBJ1-5, with D perhaps matching TRBD1 (6 bases). TRBV23-1 is reported as an ORF; its role is uncertain. Trimming took off 4 bases at V and 4 bases at J, with 20 bases between the two ends. This CDR3 has 17 residues. This CDR3 is CASSRGGQDLSNQPQHF. The sequenced CDR3 bases are TGCGCCAGCAGTCGGGGGGGGCAGGACCTAAGTAATCAGCCC.

Concerning this clone itself: The CDR3 extends 3 residues past the end of the read, so its final part is completed from the germline J gene. This chain joins TRBV30 and TRBJ2-5; a possible D gene is TRBD2 (6 bases). Per the germline V gene, CDR1 is GTSNPN and CDR2 is SVGIG (reference sequence). Trimming left V 4 bases short and J 7 bases short, with 25 bases between. The CDR3 has 16 residues. The CDR3 protein is CAWTQGGTWSQATQYF. The DNA read from the CDR3 is TGTGCCTGGACTCAGGGTGGGACTTGGAGTCAGGCGACC. The full variable domain, rest sourced from reference TRBV30 and TRBJ2-5, is SQTIHQWPATLVQPVGSPLSLECTVEGTSNPNLYWYRQAAGRGLQLLFYSVGIGQISSEVPQNLSASRPQDRQFILSSKKLLLSDSGFYLCAWTQGGTWSQATQYFGPGTRLLVL.

As concerns this clone: Read data end 3 residues before the CDR3 end; the end is taken from the germline J gene. The rearrangement uses TRBV7-3 and TRBJ2-1, with 12 bases aligning to TRBD2. Trimming cost V 3 bases and J 7 bases; bases outside gene matches: 4. The CDR3 extends over 15 amino acids. Looked up from germline, CDR1 is SGHTA and CDR2 is FQGTGA. The covered CDR3 bases are TGTGCCAGCAGCTTGACTAGCGGGAGTATTAATGAG. It yields the protein CASSLTSGSINE. The full CDR3 is CASSLTSGSINEQFF. Complete variable domain (other parts from reference TRBV7-3 and TRBJ2-1): GAGVSQTPSNKVTEKGKYVELRCDPISGHTALYWYRQSLGQGPEFLIYFQGTGAADDSGLPNDRFFAVRPEGSVSTLKIQRTERGDSAVYLCASSLTSGSINEQFFGPGTRLTVL.

Worth noting for this clone: The read ends 3 residues shy of where the CDR3 ends; the end is completed using the germline J gene. J is TRBJ2-3 and V is TRBV27; D remains unclear. Germline CDR1 and CDR2: MNHEY and SMNVEV (reference sequence). CDR3 length: 13 residues. Trimming stripped 3 bases from V and 1 base from J, with 5 bases between. CDR3 DNA (partial): TGTGCCAGCAGTTTGGGCGGCACAGATACG. This sequence encodes CASSLGGTDT. The whole CDR3 is CASSLGGTDTQYF.

Concerning this clone: The CDR3 extends 3 residues past the end of the read, so its final part is completed from the germline J gene. The V and J genes are TRBV19 and TRBJ1-6; D is perhaps TRBD1 (6 bases). Trimming pared 3 bases from V and 6 bases from J, leaving 12 bases between. The CDR3 consists of 15 residues. Germline values: CDR1 LNHDA, CDR2 SQIVND (reference sequence). CDR3 sequence reads: CASSISTGINSPLHF. Partial CDR3 DNA: TGTGCCAGTAGTATCAGTACAGGGATTAATTCACCC.